This TCR beta chain stems from a study of T cell responses to AZD1222 COVID-19 vaccine. Study-wide results and caveats: Clonal diversity may have been underestimated, and the donors were mostly white British, with more females than males. Only a handful of AZD1222 recipients, roughly 6 in all, had baseline seropositivity. Spike-specific TCR depth and breadth grew after two AZD1222 doses. Close to half of all spike-specific TCRs reportedly target regions of the variants that are unmutated.

CDR3 size: 16 residues. V was pared by 2 bases and J by 0 bases, with 11 bases between. Germline-derived CDR1 and CDR2 are SNHLY and FYNNEI. Sequenced by immunoSEQ multiplex PCR; TCRdb stores in-frame clones only, minus some. The sample lists about 84,000 clones; 80% to 90% were seen once. Note on this clone: Its antigen remains unidentified.

The sequencing used peripheral blood, collected on day 0 of AZD1222 vaccination. The TCR comes from an adult in good health. This chain connects TRBV2 to TRBJ1-5, with unresolved D. The CDR3 DNA is TGTGCCAGCAGTGAAAGGAACGGCAATAGCAATCAGCCCCAGCATTTT. It codes for CASSERNGNSNQPQHF.